The rows below give T cell receptor beta chains drawn from one sample of a study of cytomegalovirus exposure and HLA in healthy donors. The table came from immunoSEQ multiplex PCR; TCRdb's copy has only in-frame clones and leaves some out. The sample has fewer than 150,000 clones; around 90% are singletons. Sequencing used PBMCs. Receptors were obtained from a young woman in good health and CMV-seropositive. CDR3s include the opening cysteine and the closing phenylalanine or tryptophan. The order of the fields is V gene, D gene, CDR3 length, clone size, J gene, CDR3 protein, CDR3 DNA. D genes are given only for firm matches. Expanded clones are given a class, and other clones once, few, many or no size at all.

TRBV5-1	TRBD1	14	.	TRBJ1-2	CASSPDRVGYGYTF	TGCGCCAGCAGCCCCGACAGGGTAGGATATGGCTACACCTTC
TRBV7-7	.	13	.	TRBJ2-1	CASSRGAGNEQFF	TGTGCTAGCAGCCGGGGGGCAGGTAATGAGCAGTTCTTC
TRBV5-1	.	14	.	TRBJ2-7	CASSLASESYEQYF	TGCGCCAGCAGCTTGGCTAGCGAGAGCTACGAGCAGTACTTC
TRBV7-3	.	14	.	TRBJ2-1	CASSLTGGGNEQFF	TGTGCCAGCAGCTTAACTGGGGGAGGCAATGAGCAGTTCTTC
TRBV7-2	.	13	.	TRBJ1-5	CASSRDNNQPQHF	TGTGCCAGCTCCCGGGACAACAATCAGCCCCAGCATTTT
TRBV9	.	16	.	TRBJ2-1	CASSVEQQVVYNEQFF	TGTGCCAGCAGCGTAGAACAACAGGTCGTGTACAATGAGCAGTTCTTC
TRBV9	TRBD1	13	.	TRBJ1-2	CASRGQGAESYTF	TGTGCCAGTCGGGGACAGGGGGCCGAAAGCTACACCTTC
TRBV18	TRBD2	16	.	TRBJ2-3	CASSPNGGSGTDTQYF	TGTGCCAGCTCACCAAATGGCGGGAGTGGAACAGATACGCAGTATTTT
TRBV28	.	14	.	TRBJ1-2	CASSPPRSNYGYTF	TGTGCCAGCAGCCCTCCCAGGTCGAACTATGGCTACACCTTC
TRBV5-5	.	16	.	TRBJ1-2	CASSSTFTAAVYGYTF	TGTGCCAGCAGCTCCACCTTTACGGCGGCTGTCTATGGCTACACCTTC
TRBV7-2	.	14	.	TRBJ2-5	CASTLFRTEETQYF	TGTGCCAGCACCCTATTTCGGACAGAGGAGACCCAGTACTTC
TRBV6-5	.	13	.	TRBJ2-7	CASSYNSFYEQYF	TGTGCCAGCAGTTACAATTCCTTCTACGAGCAGTACTTC
TRBV7-2	TRBD2	18	few	TRBJ2-3	CASSLGPGTSGSTDTQYF	TGTGCCAGCAGCTTGGGACCCGGGACTAGCGGAAGCACAGATACGCAGTATTTT
TRBV5-6	TRBD2	12	once	TRBJ2-3	CASSTASGGQYF	TGTGCCAGCAGCACCGCTAGCGGGGGCCAGTATTTT
TRBV7-6	TRBD1	16	.	TRBJ1-2	CASSLGGQGYNYGYTF	TGTGCCAGCAGCTTAGGGGGACAGGGTTATAACTATGGCTACACCTTC
TRBV7-9	TRBD1	13	.	TRBJ2-7	CASSRTGAREQYF	TGTGCCAGCAGCCGTACAGGGGCACGCGAGCAGTACTTC
TRBV5-1	TRBD2	17	.	TRBJ2-1	CASSLAGSGRRSDEQFF	TGCGCCAGCAGCTTGGCCGGTAGCGGGAGGAGGTCGGATGAGCAGTTCTTC
TRBV4-1	TRBD1	16	.	TRBJ2-1	CASSQDSTGPYNEQFF	TGCGCCAGCAGCCAAGACTCGACAGGGCCCTACAATGAGCAGTTCTTC
TRBV10-3	TRBD1	15	.	TRBJ2-4	CAISGTAPGKNIQYF	TGTGCCATCTCTGGGACAGCTCCAGGCAAAAACATTCAGTACTTC
TRBV7-9	TRBD2	15	.	TRBJ2-3	CASTPTSGSTDTQYF	TGTGCCAGCACCCCGACTAGCGGGAGCACAGATACGCAGTATTTT
TRBV7-6	.	15	.	TRBJ1-4	CASSLMGGVNEKLFF	TGTGCCAGCAGCTTAATGGGAGGGGTTAATGAAAAACTGTTTTTT
TRBV29-1	TRBD2	20	.	TRBJ2-7	CSVEGLAGPQGPWSSYEQYF	TGCAGCGTTGAGGGACTAGCGGGCCCCCAAGGCCCCTGGAGCTCCTACGAGCAGTACTTC
TRBV7-2	.	16	once	TRBJ1-6	CASSLVGRSYNSPLHF	TGTGCCAGCAGTCTCGTGGGGCGCTCCTATAATTCACCCCTCCACTTT